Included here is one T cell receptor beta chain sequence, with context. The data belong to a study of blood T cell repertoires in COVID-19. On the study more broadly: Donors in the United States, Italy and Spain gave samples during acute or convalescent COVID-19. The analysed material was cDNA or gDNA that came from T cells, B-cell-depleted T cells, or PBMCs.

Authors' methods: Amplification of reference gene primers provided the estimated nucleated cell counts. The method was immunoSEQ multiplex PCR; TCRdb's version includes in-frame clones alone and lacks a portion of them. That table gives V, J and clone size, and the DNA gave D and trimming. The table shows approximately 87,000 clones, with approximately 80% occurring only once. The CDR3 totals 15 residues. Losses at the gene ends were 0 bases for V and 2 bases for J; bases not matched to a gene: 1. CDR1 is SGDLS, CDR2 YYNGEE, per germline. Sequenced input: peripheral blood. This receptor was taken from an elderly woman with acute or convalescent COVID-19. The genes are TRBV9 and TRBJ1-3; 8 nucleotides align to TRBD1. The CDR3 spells CASSVGQGPGNTIYF. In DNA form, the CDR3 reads TGTGCCAGCAGCGTAGGACAGGGGCCTGGAAACACCATATATTTT.